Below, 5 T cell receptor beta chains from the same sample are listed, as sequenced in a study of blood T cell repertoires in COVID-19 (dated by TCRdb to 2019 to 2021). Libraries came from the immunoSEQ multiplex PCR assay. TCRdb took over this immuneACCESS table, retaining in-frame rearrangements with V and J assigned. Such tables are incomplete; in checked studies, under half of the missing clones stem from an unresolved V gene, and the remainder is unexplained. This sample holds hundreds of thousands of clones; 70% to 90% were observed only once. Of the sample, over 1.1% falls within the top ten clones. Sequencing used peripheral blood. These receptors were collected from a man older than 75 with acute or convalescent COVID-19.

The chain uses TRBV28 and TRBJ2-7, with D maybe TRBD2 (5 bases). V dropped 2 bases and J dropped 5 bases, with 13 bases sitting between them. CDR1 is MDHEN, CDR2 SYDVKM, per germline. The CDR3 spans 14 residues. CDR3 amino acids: CASSLRTGFHEQYF. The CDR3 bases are TGTGCCAGCAGTTTACGGACGGGATTTCACGAGCAGTACTTC.

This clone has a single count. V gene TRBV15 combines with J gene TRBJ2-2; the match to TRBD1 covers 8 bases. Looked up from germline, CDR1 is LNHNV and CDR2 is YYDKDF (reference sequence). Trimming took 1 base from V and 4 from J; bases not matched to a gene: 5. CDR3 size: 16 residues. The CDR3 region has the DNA TGTGCCACCAGCAGAGGACAGGGGAGGTTCACCGGGGAGCTGTTTTTT. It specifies CATSRGQGRFTGELFF.

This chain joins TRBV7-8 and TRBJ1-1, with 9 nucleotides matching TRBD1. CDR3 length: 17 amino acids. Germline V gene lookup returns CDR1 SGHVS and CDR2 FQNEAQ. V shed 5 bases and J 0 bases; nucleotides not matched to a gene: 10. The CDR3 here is CASSNRDRVSVNTEAFF. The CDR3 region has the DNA TGTGCCAGCAGCAACCGGGACAGGGTCTCCGTGAACACTGAAGCTTTCTTT.

The CDR3 DNA is TGCGCCACATCCGGGACTAGCGTCTACAATGAGCAGTTCTTC. Protein product: CATSGTSVYNEQFF. This rearrangement joins TRBV5-1 to TRBJ2-1; 10 bases match TRBD2. J was trimmed by 3 bases and V by 9 bases; bases with no gene match: 6. The CDR3 covers 14 residues. Germline V gene sequence: CDR1 SGHRS, CDR2 YFSETQ.

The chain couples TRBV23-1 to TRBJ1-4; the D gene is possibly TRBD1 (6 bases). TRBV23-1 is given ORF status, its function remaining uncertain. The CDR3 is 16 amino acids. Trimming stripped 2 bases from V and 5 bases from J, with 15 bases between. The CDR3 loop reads CASSQIQQGGNEKLFF. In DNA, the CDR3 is TGCGCCAGCAGTCAAATCCAACAGGGAGGGAATGAAAAACTGTTTTTT.